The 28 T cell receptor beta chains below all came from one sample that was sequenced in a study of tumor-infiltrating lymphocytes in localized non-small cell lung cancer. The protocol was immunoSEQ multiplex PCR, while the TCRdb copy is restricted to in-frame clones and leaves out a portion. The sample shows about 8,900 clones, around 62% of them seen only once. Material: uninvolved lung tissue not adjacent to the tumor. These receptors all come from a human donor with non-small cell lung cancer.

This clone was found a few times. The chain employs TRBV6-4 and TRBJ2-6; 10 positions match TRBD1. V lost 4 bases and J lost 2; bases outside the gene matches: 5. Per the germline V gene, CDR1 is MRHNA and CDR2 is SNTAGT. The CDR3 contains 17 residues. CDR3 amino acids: CASSAGTGDPGANVLTF. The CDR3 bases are TGTGCCAGCAGTGCGGGGACAGGGGACCCTGGGGCCAACGTCCTGACTTTC.

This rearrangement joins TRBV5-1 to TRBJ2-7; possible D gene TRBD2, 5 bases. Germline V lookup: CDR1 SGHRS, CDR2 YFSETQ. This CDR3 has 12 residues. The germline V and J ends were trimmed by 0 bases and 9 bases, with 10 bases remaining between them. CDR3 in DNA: TGCGCCAGCAGCTTGGATTTAGCGTGGCAGTACTTC. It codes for CASSLDLAWQYF.

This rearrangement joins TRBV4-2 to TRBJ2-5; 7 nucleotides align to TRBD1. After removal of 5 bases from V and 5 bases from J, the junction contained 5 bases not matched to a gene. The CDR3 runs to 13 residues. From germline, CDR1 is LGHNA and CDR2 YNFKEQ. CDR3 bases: TGTGCCAGCAGCTTATCGACAGGGGAGACCCAGTACTTC. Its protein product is CASSLSTGETQYF.

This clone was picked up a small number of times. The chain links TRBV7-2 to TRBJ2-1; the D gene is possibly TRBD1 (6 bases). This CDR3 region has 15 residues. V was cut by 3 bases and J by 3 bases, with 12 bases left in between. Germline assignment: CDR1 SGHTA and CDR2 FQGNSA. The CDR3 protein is CASSFTQGFYNEQFF. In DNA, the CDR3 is TGTGCCAGCAGCTTCACGCAGGGGTTCTACAATGAGCAGTTCTTC.

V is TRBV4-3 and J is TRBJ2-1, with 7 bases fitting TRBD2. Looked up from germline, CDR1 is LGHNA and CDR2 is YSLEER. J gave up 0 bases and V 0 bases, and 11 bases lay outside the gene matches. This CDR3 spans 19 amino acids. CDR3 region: CASSQDITREGLSYNEQFF. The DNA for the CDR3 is TGCGCCAGCAGCCAAGATATAACGAGGGAGGGCCTCTCCTACAATGAGCAGTTCTTC.

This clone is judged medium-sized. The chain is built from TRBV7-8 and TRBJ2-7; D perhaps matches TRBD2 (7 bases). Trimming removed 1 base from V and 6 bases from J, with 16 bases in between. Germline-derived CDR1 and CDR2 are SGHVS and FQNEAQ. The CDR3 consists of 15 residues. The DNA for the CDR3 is TGTGCCAGCAGCTTAGGAGGGGGGGCAGTAACCGAGCAGTACTTC. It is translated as CASSLGGGAVTEQYF.

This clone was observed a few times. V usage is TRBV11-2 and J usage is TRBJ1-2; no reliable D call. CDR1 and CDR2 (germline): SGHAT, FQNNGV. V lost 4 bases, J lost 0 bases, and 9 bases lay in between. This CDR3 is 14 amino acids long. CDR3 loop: CASSSELANYGYTF. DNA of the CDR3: TGTGCCAGCAGCTCTGAGTTAGCTAACTATGGCTACACCTTC.

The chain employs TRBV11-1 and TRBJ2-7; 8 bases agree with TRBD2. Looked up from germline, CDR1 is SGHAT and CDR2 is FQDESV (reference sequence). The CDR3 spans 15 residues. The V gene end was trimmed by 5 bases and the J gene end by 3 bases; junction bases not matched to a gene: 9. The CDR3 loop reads CASSPIPGLDYEQYF. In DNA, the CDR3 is TGTGCCAGCAGCCCCATCCCGGGACTAGACTACGAGCAGTACTTC.

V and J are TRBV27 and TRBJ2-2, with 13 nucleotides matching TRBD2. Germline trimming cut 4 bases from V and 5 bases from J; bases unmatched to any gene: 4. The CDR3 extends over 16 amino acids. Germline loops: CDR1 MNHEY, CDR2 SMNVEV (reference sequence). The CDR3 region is CASSSPGLAGTGELFF. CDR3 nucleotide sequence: TGTGCCAGCAGTTCTCCGGGACTAGCGGGAACCGGGGAGCTGTTTTTT.

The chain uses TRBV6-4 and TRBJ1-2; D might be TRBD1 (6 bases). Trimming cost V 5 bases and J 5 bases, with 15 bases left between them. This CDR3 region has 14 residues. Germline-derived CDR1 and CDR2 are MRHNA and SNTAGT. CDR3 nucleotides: TGTGCCAGCAGTCAAGGGGGGGCGGGTTATGGCTACACCTTC. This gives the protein CASSQGGAGYGYTF.

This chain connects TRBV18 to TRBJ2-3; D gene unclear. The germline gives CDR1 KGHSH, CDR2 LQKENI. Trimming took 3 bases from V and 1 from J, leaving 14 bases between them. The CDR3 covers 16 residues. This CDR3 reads CASSPWAGYGTDTQYF. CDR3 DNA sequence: TGTGCCAGCTCACCCTGGGCTGGGTATGGCACAGATACGCAGTATTTT.

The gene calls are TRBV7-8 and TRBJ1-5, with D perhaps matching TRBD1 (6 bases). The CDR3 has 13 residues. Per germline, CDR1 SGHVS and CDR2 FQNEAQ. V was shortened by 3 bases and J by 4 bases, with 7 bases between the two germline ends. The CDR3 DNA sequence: TGTGCCAGCAGCTTCACAGGGAATCAGCCCCAGCATTTT. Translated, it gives CASSFTGNQPQHF.

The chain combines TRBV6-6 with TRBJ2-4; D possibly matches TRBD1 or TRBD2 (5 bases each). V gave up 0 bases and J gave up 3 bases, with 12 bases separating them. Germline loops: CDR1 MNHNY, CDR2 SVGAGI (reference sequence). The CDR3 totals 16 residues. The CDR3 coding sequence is TGTGCCAGCAGTTACTCGAGGGGAACTGGCAAAAACATTCAGTACTTC. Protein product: CASSYSRGTGKNIQYF.

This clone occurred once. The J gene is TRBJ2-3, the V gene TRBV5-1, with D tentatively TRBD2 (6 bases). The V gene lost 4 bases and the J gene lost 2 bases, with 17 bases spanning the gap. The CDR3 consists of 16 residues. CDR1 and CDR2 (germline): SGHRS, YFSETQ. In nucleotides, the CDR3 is TGCGCCAGCAGCCCACGTTGGGGGGAGGACACAGATACGCAGTATTTT. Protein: CASSPRWGEDTDTQYF.

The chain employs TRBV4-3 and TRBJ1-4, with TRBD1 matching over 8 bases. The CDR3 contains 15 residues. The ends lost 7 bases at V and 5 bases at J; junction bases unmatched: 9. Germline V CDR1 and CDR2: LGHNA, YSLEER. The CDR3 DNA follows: TGCGCCAGCAAAATCGCGACAGGGGTAAATGAAAAACTGTTTTTT. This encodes CASKIATGVNEKLFF.

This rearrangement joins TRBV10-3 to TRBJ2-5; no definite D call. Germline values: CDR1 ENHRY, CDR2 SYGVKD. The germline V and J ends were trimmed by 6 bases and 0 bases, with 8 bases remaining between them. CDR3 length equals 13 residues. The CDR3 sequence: CAISRAYQETQYF. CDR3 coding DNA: TGTGCCATCAGCCGGGCATACCAAGAGACCCAGTACTTC.

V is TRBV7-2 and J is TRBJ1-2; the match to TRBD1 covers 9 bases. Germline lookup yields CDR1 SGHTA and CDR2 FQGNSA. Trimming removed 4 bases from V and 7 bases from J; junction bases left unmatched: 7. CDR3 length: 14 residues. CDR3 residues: CASSSDRGRLGYTF. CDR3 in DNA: TGTGCCAGCAGCTCGGACAGGGGACGGCTTGGCTACACCTTC.

CDR3 nucleotide sequence: TGCAGCGTTGGAGACAGCTATCAGCCCCAGCATTTT. Translating gives CSVGDSYQPQHF. The chain recombines TRBV29-1 with TRBJ1-5, with TRBD1 as a possible D gene (5 bases). CDR1 is SQVTM, CDR2 ANQGSEA, per germline. CDR3 length: 12 amino acids. Trimming stripped 4 bases from V and 5 bases from J, with 9 bases between. Filled out from reference TRBV29-1 and TRBJ1-5, the complete variable domain reads SAVISQKPSRDICQRGTSLTIQCQVDSQVTMMFWYRQQPGQSLTLIATANQGSEATYESGFVIDKFPISRPNLTFSTLTVSNMSPEDSSIYLCSVGDSYQPQHFGDGTRLSIL.

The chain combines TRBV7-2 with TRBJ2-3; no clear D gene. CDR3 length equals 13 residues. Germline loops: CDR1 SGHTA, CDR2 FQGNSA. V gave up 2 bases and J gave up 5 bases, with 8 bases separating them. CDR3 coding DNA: TGTGCCAGCAGCTTATTTCCGAGAGATACGCAGTATTTT. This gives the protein CASSLFPRDTQYF. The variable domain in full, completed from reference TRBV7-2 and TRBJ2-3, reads GAGVSQSPSNKVTEKGKDVELRCDPISGHTALYWYRQSLGQGLEFLIYFQGNSAPDKSGLPSDRFSAERTGGSVSTLTIQRTQQEDSAVYLCASSLFPRDTQYFGPGTRLTVL.

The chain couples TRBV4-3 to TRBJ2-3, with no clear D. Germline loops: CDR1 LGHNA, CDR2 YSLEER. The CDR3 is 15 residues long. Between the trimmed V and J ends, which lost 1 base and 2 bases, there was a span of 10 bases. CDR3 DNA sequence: TGCGCCAGCAGCCAAGCGGTCGACTTCACAGATACGCAGTATTTT. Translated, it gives CASSQAVDFTDTQYF.

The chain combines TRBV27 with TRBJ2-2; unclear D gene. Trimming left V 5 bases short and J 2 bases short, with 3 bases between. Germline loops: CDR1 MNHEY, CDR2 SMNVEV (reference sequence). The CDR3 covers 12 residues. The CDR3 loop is CASSGNTGELFF. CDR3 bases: TGTGCCAGCAGTGGTAACACCGGGGAGCTGTTTTTT.

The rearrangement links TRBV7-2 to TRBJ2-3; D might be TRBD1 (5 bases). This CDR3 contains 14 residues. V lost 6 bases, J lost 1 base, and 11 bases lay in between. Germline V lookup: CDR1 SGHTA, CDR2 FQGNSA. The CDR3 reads CASSGAVRTDTQYF. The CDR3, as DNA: TGTGCCAGCAGTGGGGCCGTCCGCACAGATACGCAGTATTTT.

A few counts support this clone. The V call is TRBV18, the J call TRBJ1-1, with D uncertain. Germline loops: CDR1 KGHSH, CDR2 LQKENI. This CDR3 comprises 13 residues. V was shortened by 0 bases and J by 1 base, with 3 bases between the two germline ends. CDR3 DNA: TGTGCCAGCTCACCACCGGGGAACACTGAAGCTTTCTTT. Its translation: CASSPPGNTEAFF. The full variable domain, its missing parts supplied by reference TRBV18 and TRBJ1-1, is NAGVMQNPRHLVRRRGQEARLRCSPMKGHSHVYWYRQLPEEGLKFMVYLQKENIIDESGMPKERFSAEFPKEGPSILRIQQVVRGDSAAYFCASSPPGNTEAFFGQGTRLTVV.

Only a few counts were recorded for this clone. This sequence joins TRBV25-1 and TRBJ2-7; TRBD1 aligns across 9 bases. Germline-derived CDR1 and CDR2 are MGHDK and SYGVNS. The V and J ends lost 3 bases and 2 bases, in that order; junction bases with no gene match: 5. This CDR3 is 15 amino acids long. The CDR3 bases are TGTGCCAGCAGTGACGACAGGGGGTTGGCCTACGAGCAGTACTTC. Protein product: CASSDDRGLAYEQYF.

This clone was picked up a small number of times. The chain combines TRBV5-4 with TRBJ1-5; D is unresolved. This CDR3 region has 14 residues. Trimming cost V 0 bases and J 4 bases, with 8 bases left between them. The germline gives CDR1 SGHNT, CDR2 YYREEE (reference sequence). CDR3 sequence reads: CASSLEGSNQPQHF. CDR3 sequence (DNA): TGTGCCAGCAGCTTGGAAGGTTCAAATCAGCCCCAGCATTTT.

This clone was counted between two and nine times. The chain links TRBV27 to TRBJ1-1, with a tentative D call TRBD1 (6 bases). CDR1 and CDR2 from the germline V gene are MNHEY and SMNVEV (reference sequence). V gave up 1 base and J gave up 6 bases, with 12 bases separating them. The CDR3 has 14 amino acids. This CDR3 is CASSLYQGRPEAFF. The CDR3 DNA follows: TGTGCCAGCAGTTTATATCAGGGGAGGCCTGAAGCTTTCTTT.

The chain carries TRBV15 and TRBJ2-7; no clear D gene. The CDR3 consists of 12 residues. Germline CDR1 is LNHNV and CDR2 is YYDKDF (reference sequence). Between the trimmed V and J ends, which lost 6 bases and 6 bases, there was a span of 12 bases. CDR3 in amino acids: CATRGPSGEQYF. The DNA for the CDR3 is TGTGCCACCAGAGGCCCATCGGGCGAGCAGTACTTC.

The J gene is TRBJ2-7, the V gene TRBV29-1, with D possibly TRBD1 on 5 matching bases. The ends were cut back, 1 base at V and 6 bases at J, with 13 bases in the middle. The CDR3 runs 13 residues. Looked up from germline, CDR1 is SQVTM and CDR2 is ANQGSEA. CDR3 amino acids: CSVEGGAMSEQYF. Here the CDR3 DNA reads TGCAGCGTTGAAGGGGGCGCCATGAGCGAGCAGTACTTC.